This T cell receptor beta chain came from a study of regulatory T cells in long-lasting Graves disease. Study-level information: The study counted Graves' disease as persistent given over 5 years of antithyroid drugs and positive TSH receptor antibodies.

Findings of the study overall: Persistent cases favored TRBV28, TRBJ1-2 and TRBJ2-5. TCR diversity in persistent Graves' patients was below that of newly diagnosed ones.

As for time point: persistent/refractory GD, antithyroid drugs over 5 years with positive TRAb. Extracted PBMC RNA gave rise to the TCR library. Recruitment took place at an endocrinology department in Xi'an, China. A remark on this clonotype: Its specificity is not known.

Germline CDR1 reads SGHDT; CDR2 reads YYEEEE. V was clipped by 1 base and J by 2 bases, with 12 bases between them. This CDR3 comprises 15 residues. CDR3 regions were amplified by Arm-PCR using iRepertoire HTBI primers to build TCR beta libraries. TCRdb reprocessed the multiplex PCR reads via MiXCR and lists one record per CDR3 protein. The sample has 450,000 or so distinct CDR3 sequences; less than 25% are singletons. The receptor comes from a female donor with Graves disease. The chain employs TRBV5-6 and TRBJ2-5; the D is unclear. The sample consisted of peripheral blood mononuclear cells (PBMCs), taken when the disease was refractory, from a patient treated with antithyroid drugs. CDR3 residues: CASSLYNREQETQYF. For the CDR3, the DNA is TGTGCCAGCAGCTTGTATAACAGAGAACAAGAGACCCAGTACTTC. The full variable domain, rest sourced from reference TRBV5-6 and TRBJ2-5, is DAGVTQSPTHLIKTRGQQVTLRCSPKSGHDTVSWYQQALGQGPQFIFQYYEEEERQRGNFPDRFSGHQFPNYSSELNVNALLLGDSALYLCASSLYNREQETQYFGPGTRLLVL.